The clone carrying this TCR beta chain came up a few times. The antigen is undetermined. As originally analysed: After removing out-of-frame reads, around 2.2 million distinct TCRbeta sequences remained. Method: immunoSEQ multiplex PCR; TCRdb's copy keeps in-frame clones and lacks some. The DNA was the basis for D and trimming; V, J and clone size are from that table. The table shows tens of thousands of clones, with approximately 81% occurring only once. Single viable CD3+CD4+CD8-CD45RO+ cells were sorted as the memory CD4+ T cells. CMV serostatus came from serum IgG against pp150, pp28, p38, p52. V gave up 2 bases and J gave up 3 bases; unmatched junction bases: 5. The CDR3 has 16 residues. Germline V gives CDR1 SGHNT, CDR2 YYREEE (reference sequence). This specimen belongs to a study of memory CD4+ T cells and cytomegalovirus serostatus. Overall study findings and caveats: Repertoires predicted CMV serostatus with median bootstrapped AUC of about 0.96. The CMV-associated TCR signature appears largely within the CD4+ memory repertoire.

This sequence was found in an adult in good health and CMV-seronegative. Sequenced: memory CD4+ T cells from blood. The chain joins TRBV5-4 to TRBJ1-2; TRBD1 agrees at 12 bases. Here the CDR3 DNA reads TGTGCCAGCAGCTTACCGGGACAGGGGGCGTACTATGGCTACACCTTC. Amino acid sequence: CASSLPGQGAYYGYTF.